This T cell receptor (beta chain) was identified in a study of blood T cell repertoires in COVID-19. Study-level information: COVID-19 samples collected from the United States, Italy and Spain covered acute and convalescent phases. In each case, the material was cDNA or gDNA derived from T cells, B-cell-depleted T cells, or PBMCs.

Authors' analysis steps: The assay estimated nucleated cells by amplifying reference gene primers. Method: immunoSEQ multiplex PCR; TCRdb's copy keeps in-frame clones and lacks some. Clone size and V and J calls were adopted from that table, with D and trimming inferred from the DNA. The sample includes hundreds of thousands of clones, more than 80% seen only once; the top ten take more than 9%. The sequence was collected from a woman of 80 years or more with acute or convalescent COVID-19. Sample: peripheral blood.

The CDR3 DNA follows: TGTGCCAGTAGTATTTTAGACAGGCAGGACTATGGCTACACCTTC. Translating it yields CASSILDRQDYGYTF. This rearrangement joins TRBV19 to TRBJ1-2, with D possibly matching TRBD1 (6 bases). The CDR3 runs to 15 residues. Germline loops: CDR1 LNHDA, CDR2 SQIVND (reference sequence). V was trimmed by 3 bases and J by 3 bases, leaving 14 bases between them.